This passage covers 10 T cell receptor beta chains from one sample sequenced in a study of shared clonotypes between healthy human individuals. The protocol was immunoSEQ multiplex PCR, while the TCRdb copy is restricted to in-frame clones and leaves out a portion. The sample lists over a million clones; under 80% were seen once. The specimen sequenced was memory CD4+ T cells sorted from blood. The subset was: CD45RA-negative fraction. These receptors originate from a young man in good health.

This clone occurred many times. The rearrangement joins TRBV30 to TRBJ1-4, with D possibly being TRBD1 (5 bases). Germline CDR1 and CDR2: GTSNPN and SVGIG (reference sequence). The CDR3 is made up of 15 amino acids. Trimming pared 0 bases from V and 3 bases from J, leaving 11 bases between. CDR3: CAWSVGIRANEKLFF. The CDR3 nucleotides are TGTGCCTGGAGTGTAGGTATCAGGGCTAATGAAAAACTGTTTTTT.

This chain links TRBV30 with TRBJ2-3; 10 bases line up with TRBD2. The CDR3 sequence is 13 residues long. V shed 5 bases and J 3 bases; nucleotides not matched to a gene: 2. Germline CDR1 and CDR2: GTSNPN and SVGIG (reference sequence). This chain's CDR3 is CAWALAGTDTQYF. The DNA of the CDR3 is TGTGCCTGGGCACTAGCGGGGACAGATACGCAGTATTTT.

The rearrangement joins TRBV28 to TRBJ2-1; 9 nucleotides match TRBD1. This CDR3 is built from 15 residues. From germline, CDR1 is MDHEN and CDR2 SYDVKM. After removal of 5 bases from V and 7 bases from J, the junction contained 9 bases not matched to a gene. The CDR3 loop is CASSTTGGPQNEQFF. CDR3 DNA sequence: TGTGCCAGCAGTACGACAGGGGGGCCACAAAATGAGCAGTTCTTC.

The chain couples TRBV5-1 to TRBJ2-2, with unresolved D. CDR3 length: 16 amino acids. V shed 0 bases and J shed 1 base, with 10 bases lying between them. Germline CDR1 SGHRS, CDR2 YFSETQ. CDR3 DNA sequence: TGCGCCAGCAGCTTGGCCTCGCGAAAGAACACCGGGGAGCTGTTTTTT. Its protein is CASSLASRKNTGELFF.

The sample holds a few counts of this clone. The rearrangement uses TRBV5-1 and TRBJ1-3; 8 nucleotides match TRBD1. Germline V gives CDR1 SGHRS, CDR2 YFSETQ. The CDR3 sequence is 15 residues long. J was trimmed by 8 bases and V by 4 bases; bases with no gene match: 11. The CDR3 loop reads CASSASGTGGHTIYF. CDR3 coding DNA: TGCGCCAGCAGCGCTTCTGGGACAGGAGGACACACCATATATTTT.

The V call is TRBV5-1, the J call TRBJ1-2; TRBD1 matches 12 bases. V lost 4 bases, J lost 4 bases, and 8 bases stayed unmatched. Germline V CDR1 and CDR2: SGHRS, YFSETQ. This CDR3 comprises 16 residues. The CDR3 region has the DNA TGCGCCAGCAGCCCCGATGGGACAGGGGGCTCCTATGGCTACACCTTC. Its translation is CASSPDGTGGSYGYTF.

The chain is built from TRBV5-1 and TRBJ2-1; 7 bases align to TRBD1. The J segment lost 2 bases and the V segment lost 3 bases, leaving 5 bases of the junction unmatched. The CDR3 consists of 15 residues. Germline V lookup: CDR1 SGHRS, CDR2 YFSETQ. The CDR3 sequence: CASSSGQIAYNEQFF. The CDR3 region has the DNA TGCGCCAGCAGCTCGGGACAGATTGCCTACAATGAGCAGTTCTTC.

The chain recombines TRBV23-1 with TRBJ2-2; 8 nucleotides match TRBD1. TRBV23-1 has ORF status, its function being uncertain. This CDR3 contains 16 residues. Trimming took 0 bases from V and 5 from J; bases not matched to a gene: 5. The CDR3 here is CASSQSEDRATGELFF. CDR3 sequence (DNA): TGCGCCAGCAGTCAATCCGAGGACAGGGCAACCGGGGAGCTGTTTTTT.

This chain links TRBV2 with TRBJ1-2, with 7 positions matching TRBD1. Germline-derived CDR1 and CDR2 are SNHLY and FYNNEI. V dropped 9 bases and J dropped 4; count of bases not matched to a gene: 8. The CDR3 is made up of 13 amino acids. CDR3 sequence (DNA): TGTGCCAGTGGGACAGCCGCACCCTATGGCTACACCTTC. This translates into CASGTAAPYGYTF.

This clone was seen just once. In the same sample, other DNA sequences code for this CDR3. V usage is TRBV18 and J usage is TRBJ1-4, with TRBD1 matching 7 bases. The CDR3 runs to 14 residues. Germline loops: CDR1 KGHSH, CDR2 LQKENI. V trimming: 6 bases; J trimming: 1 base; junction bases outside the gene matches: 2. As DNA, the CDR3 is TGTGCCAGCTCGCCAGGGGGAACTAATGAAAAACTGTTTTTT. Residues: CASSPGGTNEKLFF.